A single sample is the source of the 19 T cell receptor beta chains below, sequenced in a study of control samples from healthy donors and cancer patients. Profiled with immunoSEQ multiplex PCR; TCRdb holds only in-frame clones, not every one. The sample comprises under 450,000 clones, over 75% of which are singletons, and 5% to 7% rests with the top ten. Sequencing was carried out using PBMCs. The receptor source for this set is a man aged 35-49 years with head and neck cancer.

The chain recombines TRBV5-4 with TRBJ1-2; D is unresolved. The V gene's germline CDR1 is SGHNT and CDR2 YYREEE (reference sequence). The CDR3 totals 15 residues. V lost 1 base and J 4 bases, leaving 14 bases between the germline ends. CDR3 residues: CASSLWRDPVYGYTF. CDR3 DNA: TGTGCCAGCAGCTTGTGGCGGGATCCCGTCTATGGCTACACCTTC.

The chain links TRBV30 to TRBJ1-2, with D tentatively TRBD1 (6 bases). V gave up 1 base and J gave up 5 bases, with 14 bases separating them. This CDR3 comprises 14 residues. Germline loops: CDR1 GTSNPN, CDR2 SVGIG (reference sequence). CDR3 in DNA: TGTGCCTGGAGTGCCCTATTAGGGGGGTATGGCTACACCTTC. This encodes CAWSALLGGYGYTF.

The chain joins TRBV29-1 to TRBJ2-6; perhaps TRBD1 as D (5 bases). The CDR3 length is 14 residues. Germline CDR1 is SQVTM and CDR2 is ANQGSEA. The germline V and J ends were trimmed by 1 base and 4 bases, with 8 bases remaining between them. The CDR3 DNA follows: TGCAGCGTTGAAGTAGGGGCCGGGGCCAACGTCCTGACTTTC. Translation gives CSVEVGAGANVLTF. The full variable domain, in which reference TRBV29-1 and TRBJ2-6 provide the parts outside the CDR3, is SAVISQKPSRDICQRGTSLTIQCQVDSQVTMMFWYRQQPGQSLTLIATANQGSEATYESGFVIDKFPISRPNLTFSTLTVSNMSPEDSSIYLCSVEVGAGANVLTFGAGSRLTVL.

The V gene is TRBV10-2, the J gene TRBJ2-7, with a weak D call TRBD1 (6 bases). V lost 4 bases to trimming and J lost 6 bases, with 10 bases between them. CDR3 length: 12 amino acids. The germline V gene has CDR1 WSHSY and CDR2 SAAADI. In DNA form, the CDR3 reads TGCGCCAGCAGTGTGGGGGCAGTCGAGCAGTACTTC. It encodes CASSVGAVEQYF.

The CDR3 spells CASSLENQPQHF. The CDR3 bases are TGTGCCAGCAGCTTAGAGAATCAGCCCCAGCATTTT. V usage is TRBV7-2 and J usage is TRBJ1-5; no firm D call. The CDR3 extends over 12 amino acids. V lost 1 base to trimming and J lost 4 bases, with 2 bases between them. Germline-derived CDR1 and CDR2 are SGHTA and FQGNSA.

This chain connects TRBV3-1 (or the pseudogene TRBV3-2) to TRBJ1-6, with TRBD1 matching 7 bases. This CDR3 has 12 residues. Per the germline V gene, CDR1 is LGHDT and CDR2 is YNNKEL (reference sequence). V lost 6 bases and J lost 10; bases outside the gene matches: 3. CDR3 sequence reads: CASSNRGSPLHF. The CDR3 DNA reads as TGTGCCAGCAGTAACAGGGGCTCACCCCTCCACTTT.

The gene calls are TRBV5-1 and TRBJ1-2; tentative D call: TRBD1 (6 bases). The CDR3 is 17 amino acids. Germline V lookup: CDR1 SGHRS, CDR2 YFSETQ. V dropped 0 bases and J dropped 4 bases, with 19 bases sitting between them. The chain's CDR3 is CASSLAGTAGGFYGYTF. CDR3 DNA sequence: TGCGCCAGCAGCTTGGCCGGTACCGCGGGGGGCTTCTATGGCTACACCTTC. The full variable domain, rest sourced from reference TRBV5-1 and TRBJ1-2, is KAGVTQTPRYLIKTRGQQVTLSCSPISGHRSVSWYQQTPGQGLQFLFEYFSETQRNKGNFPGRFSGRQFSNSRSEMNVSTLELGDSALYLCASSLAGTAGGFYGYTFGSGTRLTVV.

The chain carries TRBV18 and TRBJ2-3; no clear D gene. CDR3 size: 13 residues. V lost 2 bases and J 2 bases, leaving 5 bases between the germline ends. The germline gives CDR1 KGHSH, CDR2 LQKENI. CDR3 protein: CASSPRITDTQYF. As DNA, the CDR3 is TGTGCCAGCTCACCAAGGATCACAGATACGCAGTATTTT.

CDR3 protein: CATSRDPVGEQYF. The CDR3, as DNA: TGTGCCACCAGCAGAGATCCCGTAGGGGAGCAGTACTTC. The chain joins TRBV15 to TRBJ2-7; D call uncertain. CDR1 and CDR2 (germline): LNHNV, YYDKDF (reference sequence). Trimming took 0 bases from V and 7 from J, leaving 10 bases between them. The CDR3 covers 13 residues.

The chain recombines TRBV10-3 with TRBJ1-5; the D is unclear. V lost 0 bases to trimming and J lost 1 base, with 4 bases between them. The length of the CDR3 is 14 residues. Germline CDR1 is ENHRY and CDR2 is SYGVKD. CDR3 region: CAISESYSNQPQHF. CDR3 nucleotides: TGTGCCATCAGTGAGTCGTACAGCAATCAGCCCCAGCATTTT.

CDR3 sequence: CATSRVRDNEQFF. CDR3 in DNA: TGTGCCACCAGCAGAGTGCGAGACAATGAGCAGTTCTTC. This chain uses TRBV15 with TRBJ2-1; D is unclear. The CDR3 is 13 amino acids. Deletions cut 1 base from V and 5 bases from J, with 6 bases between. Germline V gene lookup returns CDR1 LNHNV and CDR2 YYDKDF (reference sequence).

The chain is built from TRBV3-1 (or the pseudogene TRBV3-2) and TRBJ1-6, with D possibly TRBD1 on 5 matching bases. Deletions cut 1 base from V and 9 bases from J, with 13 bases between. From germline, CDR1 is LGHDT and CDR2 YNNKEL (reference sequence). This CDR3 spans 15 amino acids. CDR3 residues: CASSQVEGSSSPLHF. The CDR3 DNA reads as TGTGCCAGCAGCCAAGTTGAGGGGAGCTCTTCACCCCTCCACTTT.

The rearrangement links TRBV7-7 to TRBJ1-4; no clear D. Germline V gives CDR1 SSHAT, CDR2 FNYEAQ (reference sequence). The CDR3 spans 13 residues. The CDR3 nucleotides are TGTGCTAGCGCTCTAGCAGAAAATGAAAAACTGTTTTTT. It translates to CASALAENEKLFF.

The rearrangement uses TRBV6-5 and TRBJ2-7, with TRBD2 identical over 7 bases. The CDR3 loop spans 15 amino acids. Germline V gene lookup returns CDR1 MNHEY and CDR2 SVGAGI. V dropped 6 bases and J dropped 3; count of bases not matched to a gene: 11. The CDR3 sequence: CASRTDPGLYYEQYF. The CDR3 coding sequence is TGTGCCAGCAGGACCGATCCGGGACTATACTACGAGCAGTACTTC.

The chain joins TRBV9 to TRBJ2-7, with 9 bases lining up with TRBD1. The CDR3 has 15 residues. The germline gives CDR1 SGDLS, CDR2 YYNGEE. The ends lost 1 base at V and 6 bases at J; junction bases unmatched: 8. The CDR3 spells CASSVSRDRDGEQYF. DNA of the CDR3: TGTGCCAGCAGCGTAAGCCGGGACAGGGACGGCGAGCAGTACTTC. Full variable domain (outside the CDR3, taken from reference TRBV9 and TRBJ2-7): DSGVTQTPKHLITATGQRVTLRCSPRSGDLSVYWYQQSLDQGLQFLIQYYNGEERAKGNILERFSAQQFPDLHSELNLSSLELGDSALYFCASSVSRDRDGEQYFGPGTRLTVT.

The gene calls are TRBV4-2 and TRBJ2-3, with 13 bases matching TRBD2. The ends lost 1 base at V and 7 bases at J; junction bases unmatched: 11. Germline CDR1 reads LGHNA; CDR2 reads YNFKEQ. The CDR3 loop spans 18 amino acids. The CDR3 loop is CASSQGVFGTSGTHTQYF. CDR3 in DNA: TGTGCCAGCAGCCAAGGAGTCTTTGGGACTAGCGGGACACATACGCAGTATTTT.

This chain links TRBV2 with TRBJ1-2; maybe TRBD1 (5 bases). Germline assignment: CDR1 SNHLY and CDR2 FYNNEI. The CDR3 spans 13 residues. Trimming cost V 9 bases and J 4 bases, with 15 bases left between them. The CDR3: CARTYGGGYGYTF. In DNA, the CDR3 is TGTGCCAGGACCTATGGGGGTGGCTATGGCTACACCTTC.

CDR3 in DNA: TGTGCCAGCAGCCCAAGAAGTAGTACTGAAGCTTTCTTT. Amino acids: CASSPRSSTEAFF. The V gene is TRBV7-3, the J gene TRBJ1-1; D call uncertain. The ends were cut back, 5 bases at V and 5 bases at J, with 12 bases in the middle. The CDR3 spans 13 residues. Germline CDR1 SGHTA, CDR2 FQGTGA.

The rearrangement joins TRBV7-2 to TRBJ1-5; D not certain. The length of the CDR3 is 12 residues. Deletions cut 5 bases from V and 4 bases from J, with 6 bases between. Germline V gives CDR1 SGHTA, CDR2 FQGNSA. The CDR3 loop is CASSPVNQPQHF. CDR3 bases: TGTGCCAGCAGCCCGGTGAATCAGCCCCAGCATTTT.